This entry concerns a single T cell receptor (beta chain). Moderately to severely active ophthalmopathy under 3 months, CAS at least 3, NOSPECS at least 4. Exclusion covered patients with other autoimmune diseases or uncontrolled infections (as well as pregnancy or lactation). The data were obtained in a study of Graves' ophthalmopathy and Graves' hyperthyroidism. The wider study: Samples of peripheral blood were obtained at initial diagnosis, prior to treatment of any kind.

The sequenced template was RNA, covering the TCR beta CDR3 region. RT-PCR in the first round used HTBI primers; a second-round multiplex PCR followed. TCRdb re-called the multiplex PCR reads with MiXCR, one entry per CDR3 protein. Counted here are 500,000 to 800,000 distinct CDR3 sequences, about two fifths occurring once; the ten biggest clones make up over 2.5%. Trimming removed 4 bases from V and 0 bases from J; junction bases left unmatched: 7. Germline CDR1 and CDR2: SGHAT and FQDESV (reference sequence). This CDR3 comprises 16 residues. The chain has TRBV11-1 and TRBJ2-7; 9 bases are a match to TRBD2. The sequencing sample was made of peripheral blood. This clonotype was sampled from an adult man with Graves' ophthalmopathy. CDR3 nucleotides: TGTGCCAGCAGCTCGCGGGAGGGCCCTGTCTCCTACGAGCAGTACTTC. This sequence encodes CASSSREGPVSYEQYF.